The rows below give T cell receptor beta chains drawn from one sample of a study of T cell changes during pregnancy in multiple sclerosis. TCRdb's copy holds only in-frame clones and misses some; the assay was immunoSEQ multiplex PCR. The repertoire has just under 100,000 clones, 90% to 95% of them found once; the top ten carry over 0.85%. The material sequenced was peripheral blood, taken after pregnancy. The receptors shown here come from a female donor with multiple sclerosis, enrolled in a pregnancy study. CDR3s include the opening cysteine and the closing phenylalanine or tryptophan. D genes are given only for firm matches. Only some rows state a clone size, as once, few, many or a class for expanded clones.

V gene	D gene	J gene	clone size	CDR3 protein	CDR3 DNA
TRBV5-4	.	TRBJ2-2	.	CASSSQSGHRNTGELFF	TGTGCCAGCAGCTCACAATCGGGACACCGCAACACCGGGGAGCTGTTTTTT
TRBV11-2	TRBD2	TRBJ2-2	.	CASRIGGAGGPYTGELFF	TGTGCCAGCCGGATCGGGGGGGCGGGAGGGCCCTACACCGGGGAGCTGTTTTTT
TRBV27	.	TRBJ2-3	.	CASSSFRKDTQYF	TGTGCCAGCAGTTCCTTCAGGAAAGATACGCAGTATTTT
TRBV5-5	.	TRBJ1-1	.	CASSPYMNTEAFF	TGTGCCAGCAGCCCCTATATGAACACTGAAGCTTTCTTT
TRBV7-2	.	TRBJ2-1	.	CASSPAPGSSYNEQFF	TGTGCCAGCAGTCCAGCCCCGGGGAGCTCCTACAATGAGCAGTTCTTC
TRBV2	.	TRBJ2-1	.	CASKGVRDNEQFF	TGTGCCAGCAAGGGGGTCCGGGACAATGAGCAGTTCTTC
TRBV18	.	TRBJ2-2	.	CASSPSFSTWGPTDENTGELFF	TGTGCCAGCTCACCGAGTTTCAGCACGTGGGGTCCGACAGATGAGAACACCGGGGAGCTGTTTTTT
TRBV28	.	TRBJ2-1	.	CASSTWEGGGNEQFF	TGTGCCAGCTCTACATGGGAGGGAGGGGGCAATGAGCAGTTCTTC
TRBV7-2	.	TRBJ1-2	.	CASSLFTGTGGYTF	TGTGCCAGCAGCTTATTCACAGGGACCGGAGGCTACACCTTC
TRBV7-9	.	TRBJ2-7	.	CASSPPLQGLSYEQYF	TGTGCCAGCAGCCCCCCACTCCAGGGGCTCTCCTACGAGCAGTACTTC
TRBV13	.	TRBJ2-6	.	CASSLGFSGANVLTF	TGTGCCAGCAGCCTTGGCTTCTCTGGGGCCAACGTCCTGACTTTC
TRBV5-6	.	TRBJ1-1	.	CASSLAREAFF	TGTGCCAGCAGCTTGGCGCGTGAAGCTTTCTTT
TRBV27	TRBD2	TRBJ2-5	.	CASSELAGGPYGETQYF	TGTGCCAGCAGTGAACTAGCGGGCGGCCCATATGGAGAGACCCAGTACTTC
TRBV29-1	TRBD1	TRBJ2-1	.	CSVEGGTGGAYNEQFF	TGCAGCGTTGAAGGGGGGACAGGGGGCGCCTACAATGAGCAGTTCTTC
TRBV5-1	TRBD1	TRBJ1-2	.	CASSSTGAGGNGYTF	TGCGCCAGCAGCTCTACCGGGGCAGGGGGTAATGGCTACACCTTC
TRBV7-9	.	TRBJ1-2	.	CASSARRAGYTF	TGTGCCAGCAGCGCCAGACGAGCGGGCTACACCTTC
TRBV6-1	TRBD2	TRBJ2-7	.	CASLPTSGYSYEQYF	TGTGCCAGCCTCCCTACTAGCGGCTATTCCTACGAGCAGTACTTC
TRBV18	.	TRBJ1-4	.	CASSPLRAVVKTNEKLFF	TGTGCCAGCTCACCACTCAGGGCTGTAGTGAAAACTAATGAAAAACTGTTTTTT
TRBV4-2	.	TRBJ2-2	once	CASSPFPSGTPNTGELFF	TGTGCCAGCAGCCCATTCCCCTCCGGGACTCCGAACACCGGGGAGCTGTTTTTT
TRBV7-8	.	TRBJ2-3	.	CASSPNRVSTDTQYF	TGTGCCAGCAGCCCGAACAGGGTTAGCACAGATACGCAGTATTTT
TRBV28	TRBD2	TRBJ2-3	.	CASSLLGAGGPRRTDTQYF	TGTGCCAGCAGTTTATTAGGAGCGGGAGGGCCTAGACGCACAGATACGCAGTATTTT
TRBV29-1	TRBD1	TRBJ2-1	.	CSVVQGVLNEQFF	TGCAGCGTTGTCCAGGGGGTACTCAATGAGCAGTTCTTC
TRBV7-9	.	TRBJ2-5	.	CASSLAGGLQETQYF	TGTGCCAGCAGCTTAGCGGGAGGCCTCCAAGAGACCCAGTACTTC
TRBV2	TRBD1	TRBJ1-2	.	CASSESRTGVGYTF	TGTGCCAGCAGTGAATCCAGGACAGGGGTCGGCTACACCTTC
TRBV19	TRBD1	TRBJ2-2	.	CASSPLRQGTGELFF	TGTGCCAGTAGTCCCCTCAGACAGGGAACCGGGGAGCTGTTTTTT
TRBV28	TRBD1	TRBJ2-1	.	CASSRTGAYNEQFF	TGTGCCAGCAGTCGGACAGGGGCTTACAATGAGCAGTTCTTC
TRBV5-4	.	TRBJ1-2	.	CASSLWAGVYGYTF	TGTGCCAGCAGCTTGTGGGCAGGTGTCTATGGCTACACCTTC
TRBV28	.	TRBJ1-4	once	CASSLTGLSFATNEKLFF	TGTGCCAGCAGTTTAACGGGTTTAAGTTTTGCAACTAATGAAAAACTGTTTTTT
TRBV6-1	.	TRBJ1-1	.	CASSEYQGGTEAFF	TGTGCCAGCAGTGAATATCAAGGGGGAACTGAAGCTTTCTTT
TRBV28	TRBD1	TRBJ2-7	.	CASSPGTETYEQYF	TGTGCCAGCAGCCCAGGGACAGAAACCTACGAGCAGTACTTC
TRBV23-1	.	TRBJ2-7	once	CASSQSRQDSVSYEQYF	TGCGCCAGCAGTCAATCTAGACAGGACTCCGTCTCCTACGAGCAGTACTTC
TRBV5-4	.	TRBJ2-4	.	CASSLGELAKNIQYF	TGTGCCAGCAGCTTGGGTGAACTAGCCAAAAACATTCAGTACTTC
TRBV5-1	.	TRBJ1-3	.	CASKDTLSGNTIYF	TGCGCCAGCAAAGACACCCTCTCTGGAAACACCATATATTTT
TRBV2	TRBD2	TRBJ2-7	.	CASSAGDYPSEQYF	TGTGCCAGCAGTGCGGGGGACTATCCCTCCGAGCAGTACTTC
TRBV19	TRBD2	TRBJ2-1	.	CASSDLAGGLNEQFF	TGTGCCAGTAGTGACCTAGCGGGAGGGCTCAATGAGCAGTTCTTC
TRBV19	.	TRBJ2-7	.	CASSSPGRSYEQYF	TGTGCCAGTAGTAGCCCGGGTCGTTCCTACGAGCAGTACTTC
TRBV30	.	TRBJ1-2	.	CAWSPADGYTF	TGTGCCTGGAGCCCGGCGGATGGCTACACCTTC
TRBV7-8	.	TRBJ2-1	.	CASSLVVVADYNEQFF	TGTGCCAGCAGCTTAGTGGTGGTAGCGGACTACAATGAGCAGTTCTTC
TRBV28	.	TRBJ2-5	.	CASSSIAVQETQYF	TGTGCCAGCAGTTCAATAGCGGTCCAAGAGACCCAGTACTTC
TRBV11-2	.	TRBJ2-7	once	CASSQGTAEIYEQYF	TGTGCCAGCAGCCAGGGGACCGCTGAAATATACGAGCAGTACTTC
TRBV28	TRBD1	TRBJ1-5	.	CASSLGDRGQDQPQHF	TGTGCCAGCAGTTTAGGCGACAGGGGGCAAGATCAGCCCCAGCATTTT
TRBV10-3	TRBD1	TRBJ2-1	.	CAIKGAGSYNEQFF	TGTGCCATAAAGGGGGCAGGCTCCTACAATGAGCAGTTCTTC
TRBV29-1	.	TRBJ1-4	.	CSVTRTGGGEKLFF	TGCAGCGTTACCCGGACGGGAGGGGGTGAAAAACTGTTTTTT
TRBV9	.	TRBJ1-1	few	CASSVGGRNTEAFF	TGTGCCAGCAGCGTAGGCGGGAGGAACACTGAAGCTTTCTTT
TRBV7-9	TRBD1	TRBJ2-7	.	CASSYRQGSYEQYF	TGTGCCAGCAGCTATAGACAGGGCTCCTACGAGCAGTACTTC
TRBV2	.	TRBJ1-5	.	CASSGGSGVGQPQHF	TGTGCCAGCAGTGGGGGATCAGGGGTCGGCCAGCCCCAGCATTTT